The 30 T cell receptor beta chains reported below all come from one sample, sequenced in a study of shared clonotypes between healthy human individuals (dated by TCRdb to the early 2020s). The library came from the immunoSEQ multiplex PCR assay. TCRdb carries this immuneACCESS record with in-frame sequences only. Its versions omit some clonotypes, under half of them owing to an unresolved V gene in the studies checked, with the rest unexplained. This sample gives about 2 million clones in total; about 95% of them show up just once. The ten largest clonotypes hold 0.95% to 1.5% of the sample. CD8 naive samples were obtained by positive selection for CCR7 among CD45RO-negative cells, yielding a CD45RA+CCR7+ population from which TemRA cells were excluded. The sequenced sample consisted of naive CD8+ T cells sorted from blood. Reading the label with the study, this specimen's cell subset or site is: CD45RA+CCR7+. These receptors all stem from a young man in good health.

This chain connects TRBV4-3 to TRBJ2-1; D is possibly TRBD2 (5 bases). CDR1 and CDR2 from the germline V gene are LGHNA and YSLEER. The V gene lost 0 bases and the J gene lost 4 bases, with 13 bases spanning the gap. This CDR3 contains 16 residues. CDR3 sequence (DNA): TGCGCCAGCAGCCAAGACGGACCCGGGATTTACAATGAGCAGTTCTTC. This sequence encodes CASSQDGPGIYNEQFF.

The genes are TRBV9 and TRBJ2-7; TRBD2 agrees at 9 bases. Per germline, CDR1 SGDLS and CDR2 YYNGEE. V dropped 0 bases and J dropped 3; count of bases not matched to a gene: 4. CDR3 length: 15 residues. The CDR3 here is CASSVGGLAIYEQYF. The DNA of the CDR3 is TGTGCCAGCAGCGTAGGGGGACTAGCAATCTACGAGCAGTACTTC.

This clone was detected once. The rearrangement uses TRBV11-2 and TRBJ2-1; 8 bases map to TRBD2. Trimming took 3 bases from V and 0 from J; bases not matched to a gene: 4. In germline, CDR1 is SGHAT, CDR2 FQNNGV. This CDR3 comprises 16 residues. CDR3 residues: CASSFELADSYNEQFF. DNA of the CDR3: TGTGCCAGCAGCTTCGAACTAGCGGACTCCTACAATGAGCAGTTCTTC.

To note about this clone: The sample contains more than one DNA sequence encoding this CDR3. The chain joins TRBV28 to TRBJ2-2; the D is unclear. CDR1 and CDR2 from the germline V gene are MDHEN and SYDVKM. Trimming removed 5 bases at V and 4 bases at J, with 2 bases between. The CDR3 loop spans 11 amino acids. The CDR3 bases are TGTGCCAGCAGTCTCACCGGGGAGCTGTTTTTT. Translating gives CASSLTGELFF.

This chain uses TRBV7-9 with TRBJ2-7, with 14 bases aligning to TRBD2. This CDR3 has 17 amino acids. Trimming removed 2 bases from V and 3 bases from J; junction bases left unmatched: 6. The germline CDR1 and CDR2 sequences are SEHNR and FQNEAQ (reference sequence). The CDR3 here is CASSLIVGLAGDYEQYF. The CDR3, as DNA: TGTGCCAGCAGCTTAATTGTGGGACTAGCGGGGGACTACGAGCAGTACTTC.

J is TRBJ2-7 and V is TRBV29-1; D unclear. V was shortened by 6 bases and J by 0 bases, with 12 bases between the two germline ends. In germline, CDR1 is SQVTM, CDR2 ANQGSEA. The CDR3 sequence is 13 residues long. CDR3 sequence (DNA): TGCAGCGTGTCCGGTCCTAGCTCCTACGAGCAGTACTTC. Its protein product is CSVSGPSSYEQYF.

This clone was counted only a few times. J is TRBJ1-2 and V is TRBV6-5, with 7 bases that match TRBD1. The CDR3 totals 12 residues. Germline trimming cut 6 bases from V and 7 bases from J; bases unmatched to any gene: 5. The germline V gene has CDR1 MNHEY and CDR2 SVGAGI. Here the CDR3 reads CASSRGEGGYTF. The CDR3 bases are TGTGCCAGCAGCAGGGGGGAAGGTGGCTACACCTTC.

This clone was counted once. The chain uses TRBV27 and TRBJ2-1; D possibly corresponds to TRBD2 (5 bases). The CDR3 runs 13 residues. Germline assignment: CDR1 MNHEY and CDR2 SMNVEV (reference sequence). V shed 1 base and J shed 7 bases, with 8 bases lying between them. DNA for the CDR3: TGTGCCAGCAGTTTATTAACGGGGAATGAGCAGTTCTTC. This translates into CASSLLTGNEQFF.

V is TRBV30 and J is TRBJ1-2; 7 bases align to TRBD1. CDR1 and CDR2 (germline): GTSNPN, SVGIG (reference sequence). Germline trimming cut 0 bases from V and 0 bases from J; bases unmatched to any gene: 7. The CDR3 is made up of 16 amino acids. The DNA for the CDR3 is TGTGCCTGGAGTGTAGGGGGCCGGACTCCTAACTATGGCTACACCTTC. Its translation is CAWSVGGRTPNYGYTF.

The CDR3 sequence: CASSARQYNEQFF. The CDR3 bases are TGTGCCAGCAGCGCCCGACAGTACAATGAGCAGTTCTTC. The J gene is TRBJ2-1, the V gene TRBV9, with a tentative D call TRBD1 (5 bases). From germline, CDR1 is SGDLS and CDR2 YYNGEE. The CDR3 totals 13 residues. V was cut by 3 bases and J by 4 bases, with 8 bases left in between.

The V and J genes are TRBV6-1 and TRBJ2-7; no reliable D call. Trimming shortened V by 2 bases and J by 5 bases, and 16 bases separated the two germline ends. CDR1 is MNHNS and CDR2 is SASEGT in the germline V gene. The CDR3 contains 15 residues. Here the CDR3 reads CASSEKGKKDHEQYF. In DNA form, the CDR3 reads TGTGCCAGCAGTGAAAAAGGGAAGAAGGACCACGAGCAGTACTTC.

The J gene is TRBJ2-5, the V gene TRBV12-5, with D uncertain. V lost 1 base to trimming and J lost 0 bases, with 12 bases between them. This CDR3 contains 16 residues. Looked up from germline, CDR1 is LGHNT and CDR2 is FRNRAP. The CDR3 coding sequence is TGTGCTAGTGGTTTGGGGTGGGGTGGGGACCAAGAGACCCAGTACTTC. It translates to CASGLGWGGDQETQYF.

This chain uses TRBV30 with TRBJ2-7; 12 bases line up with TRBD2. Germline lookup yields CDR1 GTSNPN and CDR2 SVGIG (reference sequence). Losses at the gene ends were 3 bases for V and 4 bases for J; bases not matched to a gene: 1. The CDR3 totals 13 residues. The CDR3 loop reads CAWSTSGGYEQYF. The DNA for the CDR3 is TGTGCCTGGAGCACTAGCGGGGGGTACGAGCAGTACTTC. The full variable domain, its missing parts supplied by reference TRBV30 and TRBJ2-7, is SQTIHQWPATLVQPVGSPLSLECTVEGTSNPNLYWYRQAAGRGLQLLFYSVGIGQISSEVPQNLSASRPQDRQFILSSKKLLLSDSGFYLCAWSTSGGYEQYFGPGTRLTVT.

This sequence joins TRBV5-4 and TRBJ2-2, with TRBD2 identical over 11 bases. Germline V gene lookup returns CDR1 SGHNT and CDR2 YYREEE (reference sequence). The CDR3 consists of 16 residues. V lost 3 bases and J lost 2; bases outside the gene matches: 3. Written as DNA, the CDR3 is TGTGCCAGCAGCTCCGGGACTAGCGGAAACACCGGGGAGCTGTTTTTT. As protein: CASSSGTSGNTGELFF.

The rearrangement uses TRBV28 and TRBJ2-1; 16 nucleotides line up with TRBD2. The V gene's germline CDR1 is MDHEN and CDR2 SYDVKM. The CDR3 has 17 amino acids. Germline trimming cut 5 bases from V and 2 bases from J; bases unmatched to any gene: 3. DNA of the CDR3: TGTGCCAGCAGTGAGGGACTAGCGGGAGGGCCCTACAATGAGCAGTTCTTC. Translating gives CASSEGLAGGPYNEQFF.

Of note for this clone: The identical CDR3 is also encoded by other nucleotide sequences in the sample. The chain couples TRBV4-3 to TRBJ2-7, with 7 nucleotides matching TRBD2. The CDR3 extends over 14 amino acids. The V gene's germline CDR1 is LGHNA and CDR2 YSLEER. Trimming took 0 bases from V and 4 from J; bases not matched to a gene: 3. In DNA, the CDR3 is TGCGCCAGCAGCCAAGATTGGGGGGGTTACGAGCAGTACTTC. It codes for CASSQDWGGYEQYF.

This clone was recorded only once. The rearrangement joins TRBV13 to TRBJ2-1, with 8 positions matching TRBD2. Losses at the gene ends were 4 bases for V and 3 bases for J; bases not matched to a gene: 8. In germline, CDR1 is PRHDT, CDR2 FYEKMQ (reference sequence). The CDR3 totals 16 residues. CDR3 sequence reads: CASSSILAADYNEQFF. DNA of the CDR3: TGTGCCAGCAGCTCGATACTAGCGGCAGACTACAATGAGCAGTTCTTC.

In its sample, this clone was seen once. This rearrangement joins TRBV5-1 to TRBJ2-6; a possible D gene is TRBD1 (5 bases). CDR3 length equals 17 residues. Germline CDR1 and CDR2: SGHRS and YFSETQ. V lost 2 bases and J 0 bases, leaving 12 bases between the germline ends. The chain's CDR3 is CASSLGEVLSGANVLTF. Here the CDR3 DNA reads TGCGCCAGCAGCTTAGGGGAAGTTCTCTCTGGGGCCAACGTCCTGACTTTC.

The rearrangement links TRBV10-1 to TRBJ2-7, with D perhaps matching TRBD2 (5 bases). V was cut by 3 bases and J by 5 bases, with 11 bases left in between. CDR3 length: 13 residues. Per the germline V gene, CDR1 is WNHNN and CDR2 is SYGVQD (reference sequence). The DNA of the CDR3 is TGCGCCAGCAGTGACATCGAGGGTAACGAGCAGTACTTC. Amino acid sequence: CASSDIEGNEQYF.

The chain is built from TRBV2 and TRBJ2-3, with a tentative D call TRBD2 (6 bases). The CDR3 contains 15 residues. Germline-derived CDR1 and CDR2 are SNHLY and FYNNEI. V was trimmed by 8 bases and J by 6 bases, leaving 21 bases between them. The CDR3 reads CASGGVAASTDTQYF. The CDR3 region has the DNA TGTGCCAGCGGAGGGGTAGCGGCTTCCACCGATACGCAGTATTTT.

V and J are TRBV4-1 and TRBJ2-7; D not certain. V lost 0 bases and J lost 1, with 16 bases in between. Germline lookup yields CDR1 MGHRA and CDR2 YSYEKL. The CDR3 sequence is 17 residues long. DNA of the CDR3: TGCGCCAGCAGCCAAGAATCCCGAATGGCGGCGTCCTACGAGCAGTACTTC. Encoded protein: CASSQESRMAASYEQYF.

V usage is TRBV6-1 and J usage is TRBJ2-7; D is perhaps TRBD1 (6 bases). Germline V gene lookup returns CDR1 MNHNS and CDR2 SASEGT. CDR3 size: 13 residues. Trimming left V 8 bases short and J 4 bases short, with 15 bases between. The CDR3 DNA reads as TGTGCCAGCGTCTACCACAGGGATTACGAGCAGTACTTC. As protein: CASVYHRDYEQYF.

The V gene is TRBV21-1, the J gene TRBJ2-2. TRBV21-1 constitutes a pseudogene. This CDR3 spans 13 amino acids. This CDR3 reads CASSKVGSGELFF. For the CDR3, the DNA is TGTGCCAGCAGCAAAGTAGGGTCCGGGGAGCTGTTTTTT.

The rearrangement uses TRBV4-3 and TRBJ2-3; 8 bases line up with TRBD2. J gave up 0 bases and V 3 bases, and 14 bases lay outside the gene matches. Germline V gene sequence: CDR1 LGHNA, CDR2 YSLEER. CDR3 size: 19 residues. The chain's CDR3 is CASSQRVPGLGSSTDTQYF. The CDR3 DNA sequence: TGCGCCAGCAGCCAGAGGGTACCGGGACTAGGGTCTAGCACAGATACGCAGTATTTT.

This sequence joins TRBV4-1 and TRBJ2-3; TRBD1 matches at 7 bases. The germline gives CDR1 MGHRA, CDR2 YSYEKL. The CDR3 runs to 17 residues. Unmatched junction bases numbered 10, after V lost 0 bases and J lost 4 bases. CDR3 bases: TGCGCCAGCAGCCAAGACTCGACAGGGTTTGGGGCAGATACGCAGTATTTT. The encoded protein is CASSQDSTGFGADTQYF.

This clone was detected once. This chain connects TRBV4-1 to TRBJ2-7, with D possibly being TRBD2 (6 bases). Germline-derived CDR1 and CDR2 are MGHRA and YSYEKL. V gave up 2 bases and J gave up 3 bases, with 11 bases separating them. The CDR3 is 14 amino acids. CDR3 residues: CASSQRMGGYEQYF. CDR3 sequence (DNA): TGCGCCAGCAGCCAACGAATGGGGGGCTACGAGCAGTACTTC.

The chain is built from TRBV6-5 and TRBJ2-2; 8 nucleotides agree with TRBD1. There are 15 residues in the CDR3. V trimming: 5 bases; J trimming: 1 base; junction bases outside the gene matches: 3. Germline values: CDR1 MNHEY, CDR2 SVGAGI. CDR3 sequence (DNA): TGTGCCAGCAGTGGGACAGGAAGGAACACCGGGGAGCTGTTTTTT. It is translated as CASSGTGRNTGELFF.

This chain uses TRBV29-1 with TRBJ2-5, with 11 bases that match TRBD1. The J call may not be correct, given that the DNA end is closer to TRBJ2-7. This CDR3 spans 14 amino acids. Germline V CDR1 and CDR2: SQVTM, ANQGSEA. The CDR3 protein is CSVSGTGGSYEQYF. In DNA, the CDR3 is TGCAGCGTTTCCGGGACAGGGGGGTCCTACGAGCAGTACTTC.

This chain joins TRBV6-6 and TRBJ2-2, with a possible D match to TRBD1 (6 bases). Per germline, CDR1 MNHNY and CDR2 SVGAGI (reference sequence). The CDR3 is 15 amino acids. With 4 bases removed from V and 2 bases from J, the gap between germline ends came to 11 bases. CDR3 sequence: CASSSGAFNTGELFF. In DNA, the CDR3 is TGTGCCAGCAGTTCAGGGGCCTTCAACACCGGGGAGCTGTTTTTT.

The rearrangement links TRBV4-3 to TRBJ2-7; 7 bases fit TRBD1. The germline V gene encodes CDR1 LGHNA and CDR2 YSLEER. The CDR3 covers 16 residues. The V segment lost 0 bases and the J segment 4 bases; nucleotides outside the gene matches: 9. CDR3 coding DNA: TGCGCCAGCAGCCAAGAGGCCGGGACAGAAGAATACGAGCAGTACTTC. Translated, it gives CASSQEAGTEEYEQYF.